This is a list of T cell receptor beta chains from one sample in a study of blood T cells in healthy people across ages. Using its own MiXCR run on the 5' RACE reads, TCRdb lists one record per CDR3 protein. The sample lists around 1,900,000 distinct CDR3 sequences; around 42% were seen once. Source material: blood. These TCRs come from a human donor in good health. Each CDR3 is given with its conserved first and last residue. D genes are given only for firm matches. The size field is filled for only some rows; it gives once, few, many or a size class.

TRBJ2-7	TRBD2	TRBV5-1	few	TGCGCCAGCAGCCTAAATAGCGGGGGAAGCTCCTACGAGCAGTACTTC	CASSLNSGGSSYEQYF
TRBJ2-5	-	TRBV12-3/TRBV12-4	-	TGTGCCAGCAGTCCCGGGACAGCGGGCAACCAAGAGACCCAGTACTTC	CASSPGTAGNQETQYF
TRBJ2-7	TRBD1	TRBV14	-	TGTGTCAGCAGCCAAGATTGGACAGGGGTCCACGAGCAGTACTTC	CVSSQDWTGVHEQYF
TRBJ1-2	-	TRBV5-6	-	TGTGCCAGCAGGCTCTTAACAGGGTATCAAGCTAACTATGGCTACACCTTC	CASRLLTGYQANYGYTF
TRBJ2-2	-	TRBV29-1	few	TGCAGCGGACGTACTAGGACCGGGGAGCTGTTTTTT	CSGRTRTGELFF
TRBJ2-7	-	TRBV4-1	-	TGCGCCAGCAGTCAAGCCTCCGGACAGCCCTACGAGCAGTACTTC	CASSQASGQPYEQYF
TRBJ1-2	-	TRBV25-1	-	TGTGCCAGCAGGCCCGACCGGGACCGCCATGGCTACACCTTC	CASRPDRDRHGYTF
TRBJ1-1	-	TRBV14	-	TGTGCCAGCAGCCCGTGGCGGGGATTGAACACTGAAGCTTTCTTT	CASSPWRGLNTEAFF
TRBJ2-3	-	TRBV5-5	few	TGTGCCAGCAGCTTGGAAGCCGTCACAGATACGCAGTATTTT	CASSLEAVTDTQYF
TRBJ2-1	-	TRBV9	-	TGTGCCAGCAGCGTCGGAGACGGCTACAATGAGCAGTTCTTC	CASSVGDGYNEQFF
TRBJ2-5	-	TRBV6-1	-	TGTGCCAGCAGCCCAGGGAACTTCCAAGAGACCCAGTACTTC	CASSPGNFQETQYF
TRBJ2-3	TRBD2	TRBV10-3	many	TGTGCCATCAGTGTGGGGACTAGCGACACAGATACGCAGTATTTT	CAISVGTSDTDTQYF
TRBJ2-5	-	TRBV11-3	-	TGTGCCAGCAGCTTACGTCCAGAGGGTGAGACCCAGTACTTC	CASSLRPEGETQYF
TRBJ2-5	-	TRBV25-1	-	TGTGCCAGCAGTTTGCAGACACCTACGAGGCAGTACTTC	CASSLQTPTRQYF